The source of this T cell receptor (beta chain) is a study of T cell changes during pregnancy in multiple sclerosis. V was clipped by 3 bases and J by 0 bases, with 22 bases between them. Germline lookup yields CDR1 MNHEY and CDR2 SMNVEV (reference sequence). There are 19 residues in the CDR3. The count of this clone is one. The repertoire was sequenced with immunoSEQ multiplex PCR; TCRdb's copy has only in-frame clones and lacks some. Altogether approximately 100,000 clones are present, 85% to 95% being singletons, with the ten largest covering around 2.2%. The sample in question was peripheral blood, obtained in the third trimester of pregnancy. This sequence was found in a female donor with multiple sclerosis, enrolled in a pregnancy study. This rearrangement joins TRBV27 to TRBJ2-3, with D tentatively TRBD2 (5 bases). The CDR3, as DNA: TGTGCCAGCAGTTTTCCCTGGGTCGGGTGGGAGCGGAGCACAGATACGCAGTATTTT. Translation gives CASSFPWVGWERSTDTQYF.